The rows below give T cell receptor beta chains drawn from one sample of a study of T cells in Graves' hyperthyroidism and ophthalmopathy. MiXCR, applied by TCRdb to the multiplex PCR reads, yields one record per CDR3 protein. This sample carries approximately 210,000 distinct CDR3 sequences, roughly 18% of them seen once, and the ten largest clones take roughly 50%. Specimen: blood. The receptors stem from a man aged 50 to 60 with Graves' hyperthyroidism. The CDR3 runs from the conserved cysteine through the conserved F or W. The order of the fields is J gene, V gene, clone size, D gene, CDR3 DNA, CDR3 protein. The D gene is left open where the match is weak. Where a row states a size, it is once, few, many or the class of an expanded clone; other rows omit it.

J: TRBJ2-5; V: TRBV6-1; size: NA; D: NA; DNA: TGTGCCAGCAGCCCCGGGCGTCAGACCCAGTACTTC; CDR3: CASSPGRQTQYF
J: TRBJ2-7; V: TRBV28; size: many; D: NA; DNA: TGTGCCAGCAGTCCGACCTTCGGACCGGCCTACGAGCAGTACTTC; CDR3: CASSPTFGPAYEQYF
J: TRBJ2-1; V: TRBV30; size: many; D: NA; DNA: TGTGCCTGGAGTGTAGGGGGTTGGAATGAGCAGTTCTTC; CDR3: CAWSVGGWNEQFF
J: TRBJ2-2; V: TRBV7-2; size: NA; D: TRBD2; DNA: TGTGCCAGCAGCTTAGACGGGACTAGCGGGGAGCTGTTTTTT; CDR3: CASSLDGTSGELFF
J: TRBJ2-7; V: TRBV13; size: NA; D: NA; DNA: TGTGCCAGCAGCTCAAGTCCTAGACCCGCGGACCCCTACGAGCAGTACTTC; CDR3: CASSSSPRPADPYEQYF
J: TRBJ2-7; V: TRBV12-5; size: few; D: NA; DNA: TGTGCTAGTGGTTTTGTTTCCGGGAATTATCCTAACGAGCAGTACTTC; CDR3: CASGFVSGNYPNEQYF
J: TRBJ2-3; V: TRBV12-3/TRBV12-4; size: many; D: TRBD1; DNA: TGTGCCAGCACCCCTCGCGGGACAGGGGATACGCAGTATTTT; CDR3: CASTPRGTGDTQYF
J: TRBJ2-3; V: TRBV5-1; size: few; D: TRBD2; DNA: TGCGCCAGCAGGGTCTTTCTAGCGGGAGGAGATACGCAGTATTTT; CDR3: CASRVFLAGGDTQYF
J: TRBJ2-5; V: TRBV5-8; size: many; D: NA; DNA: TGTGCCAGCAGCCTTGACCACTCGGGGGAGACCCAGTACTTC; CDR3: CASSLDHSGETQYF
J: TRBJ2-7; V: TRBV5-1; size: many; D: TRBD2; DNA: TGCGCCAGCAGCTTTTCAGCGGGAGGGCCAGCTTCCCACGAGCAGTACTTC; CDR3: CASSFSAGGPASHEQYF
J: TRBJ2-1; V: TRBV6-6; size: NA; D: TRBD2; DNA: TGTGCCAGCAGTTACGAAGGGCTAGCGGGAGAAAATGAGCAGTTCTTC; CDR3: CASSYEGLAGENEQFF
J: TRBJ1-5; V: TRBV5-1; size: many; D: NA; DNA: TGTGCCAGCAGTTTATCCGGCGGGAATCAGCCCCAGCATTTT; CDR3: CASSLSGGNQPQHF
J: TRBJ2-2; V: TRBV6-1; size: NA; D: NA; DNA: TGTGCCAGCAGAGGGGACCGGGAACCCGGGGAGCTGTTTTTT; CDR3: CASRGDREPGELFF
J: TRBJ2-3; V: TRBV6-2/TRBV6-3; size: many; D: TRBD2; DNA: TGTGCCAGCAGTTACTCAGGGCGGGAGGCAGATACGCAGTATTTT; CDR3: CASSYSGREADTQYF
J: TRBJ1-1; V: TRBV10-3; size: NA; D: NA; DNA: TGTGCCATCAGTGAGTCTGGGCGGGCGGACGCTGAAGCTTTCTTT; CDR3: CAISESGRADAEAFF
J: TRBJ2-3; V: TRBV11-3; size: many; D: TRBD2; DNA: TGTGCCAGCAGCCGACTAGCGGGACACACAGATACGCAGTATTTT; CDR3: CASSRLAGHTDTQYF
J: TRBJ1-5; V: TRBV6-1; size: NA; D: NA; DNA: TGTGCCAGCAGTTATGAGGGTGGTCAGCCCCAGCATTTT; CDR3: CASSYEGGQPQHF
J: TRBJ2-3; V: TRBV20-1; size: many; D: TRBD2; DNA: TGCAGTGCCATGGCCTATAGCGGGAGGGCCCCAGATCCAGATACGCAGTATTTT; CDR3: CSAMAYSGRAPDPDTQYF
J: TRBJ1-5; V: TRBV28; size: many; D: NA; DNA: TGTGCCAGCAGTTTAGCGTCTCGGGGGGTCCAGCCCCAGCATTTT; CDR3: CASSLASRGVQPQHF
J: TRBJ2-3; V: TRBV28; size: many; D: TRBD2; DNA: TGTGCCAGCAGTTTGCTTGGCGGGAGGCCAGATACGCAGTATTTT; CDR3: CASSLLGGRPDTQYF
J: TRBJ2-7; V: TRBV2; size: many; D: NA; DNA: TGTGCCAGCAGTCCCACATCCTACGAGCAGTACTTC; CDR3: CASSPTSYEQYF
J: TRBJ2-4; V: TRBV30; size: many; D: NA; DNA: TGTGCCTGGAATGACAGTGGAGGGAAAAACATTCAGTACTTC; CDR3: CAWNDSGGKNIQYF
J: TRBJ2-3; V: TRBV28; size: many; D: NA; DNA: TGTGCCAGCATCAACCCGCAACTAGCAGATACGCAGTATTTT; CDR3: CASINPQLADTQYF
J: TRBJ1-5; V: TRBV10-3; size: few; D: NA; DNA: TGTGCCATCAGTGAGTCAGGAATGGACAATCAGCCCCAGCATTTT; CDR3: CAISESGMDNQPQHF
J: TRBJ2-5; V: TRBV30; size: many; D: TRBD2; DNA: TGTGCCTGGAGTAGTAGCGGGAGGGATATGGAGACCCAGTACTTC; CDR3: CAWSSSGRDMETQYF
J: TRBJ2-3; V: TRBV6-1; size: many; D: TRBD2; DNA: TGTGCCAGCAGTCCGTTGACTAGCGGACACACAGATACGCAGTATTTT; CDR3: CASSPLTSGHTDTQYF
J: TRBJ2-1; V: TRBV18; size: many; D: TRBD2; DNA: TGTGCCAGCTCACCGGGACTAGCGGGGCTCGGCTATGAGCAGTTCTTC; CDR3: CASSPGLAGLGYEQFF
J: TRBJ2-1; V: TRBV24-1; size: few; D: TRBD2; DNA: TGTGCCTCCAGTGGTATATCCTTCCATAGCGGGAAGACCTACAATGAGCAGTTCTTC; CDR3: CASSGISFHSGKTYNEQFF
J: TRBJ2-3; V: TRBV10-3; size: few; D: NA; DNA: TGTGCCATCAGTGACAGGCCTGAGAGGACAGATACGCAGTATTTT; CDR3: CAISDRPERTDTQYF
J: TRBJ2-7; V: TRBV12-5; size: many; D: TRBD2; DNA: TGTGCTAGTGGGTCGACTAGCACCTACGAGCAGTACTTC; CDR3: CASGSTSTYEQYF
J: TRBJ2-1; V: TRBV5-4; size: few; D: NA; DNA: TGTGCCAGCAGCTTGCGCTACAATGAGCAGTTCTTC; CDR3: CASSLRYNEQFF
J: TRBJ2-1; V: TRBV18; size: few; D: TRBD2; DNA: TGTGCCAGCTCACGGGCTAGCGGGAGGGCCAGCGCCTACAATGAGCAGTTCTTC; CDR3: CASSRASGRASAYNEQFF
J: TRBJ1-5; V: TRBV28; size: NA; D: TRBD1; DNA: TGTGCCAGCAGCCGCTTGGACAGGGGTGTGATAAGCAATCAGCCCCAGCATTTT; CDR3: CASSRLDRGVISNQPQHF
J: TRBJ1-2; V: TRBV2; size: many; D: NA; DNA: TGTGCCAGCAGGACCGACCGGGATGGCTACACCTTC; CDR3: CASRTDRDGYTF
J: TRBJ2-3; V: TRBV5-1; size: NA; D: NA; DNA: TGCGCCAGCAGCTTGGTCGCTCTCGAAAACACAGATACGCAGTATTTT; CDR3: CASSLVALENTDTQYF
J: TRBJ1-4; V: TRBV29-1; size: many; D: TRBD1; DNA: TGCAGCGTTGAAGCGTCGGGACAGGGTGGTGGGAAACTGTTTTTT; CDR3: CSVEASGQGGGKLFF
J: TRBJ2-6; V: TRBV5-1; size: NA; D: TRBD1; DNA: TGCGCCAGCAGCCCTACATTAACAGGGGTAGTCTCTGGGGCCAACGTCCTGACTTTC; CDR3: CASSPTLTGVVSGANVLTF
J: TRBJ2-3; V: TRBV5-1; size: many; D: TRBD2; DNA: TGCGCCAGCAGCTCAGGACTAGCGGTTAGCACAGATACGCAGTATTTT; CDR3: CASSSGLAVSTDTQYF
J: TRBJ2-1; V: TRBV24-1; size: many; D: NA; DNA: TGTGCCACCAGTGATTTGTCGGGACCTTACAATGAGCAGTTCTTC; CDR3: CATSDLSGPYNEQFF
J: TRBJ2-3; V: TRBV11-2; size: few; D: TRBD2; DNA: TGTGCCAGCAGCGCACCTAGCGGGAGTGGAGATACGCAGTATTTT; CDR3: CASSAPSGSGDTQYF
J: TRBJ2-3; V: TRBV6-2/TRBV6-3; size: NA; D: TRBD2; DNA: TGTGCCAGCAGTAATAAGCCGGGGGGGAGGTCCACAGATACGCAGTATTTT; CDR3: CASSNKPGGRSTDTQYF
J: TRBJ1-2; V: TRBV28; size: NA; D: TRBD1; DNA: TGTGCCAGCAGCCCCAGGGGGCGTAGGTATGGCTACACCTTC; CDR3: CASSPRGRRYGYTF
J: TRBJ2-1; V: TRBV19; size: NA; D: NA; DNA: TGTGCCAGTAGTAGTACGTTCAATGAGCAGTTCTTC; CDR3: CASSSTFNEQFF
J: TRBJ1-5; V: TRBV6-1; size: few; D: NA; DNA: TGTGCCAGCAGTGACAGCGGTGGGCAGCCCCAGCATTTT; CDR3: CASSDSGGQPQHF
J: TRBJ2-3; V: TRBV28; size: many; D: NA; DNA: TGTGCCAGCAGTTTCGGGGACAGCACAGATACGCAGTATTTT; CDR3: CASSFGDSTDTQYF
J: TRBJ2-7; V: TRBV20-1; size: many; D: NA; DNA: TGCAGTGCTTTCTTTGGTGGGCAGTACTTC; CDR3: CSAFFGGQYF
J: TRBJ1-3; V: TRBV3-1; size: few; D: NA; DNA: TGTGCCAGCAGCCAACGACTTTGGGGGCAGAGCTCTGGAAACACCATATATTTT; CDR3: CASSQRLWGQSSGNTIYF
J: TRBJ2-1; V: TRBV30; size: NA; D: TRBD2; DNA: TGTGCCTTGGAGGAAGCGGGAGTTGGCAATGAGCAGTTCTTC; CDR3: CALEEAGVGNEQFF
J: TRBJ1-5; V: TRBV24-1; size: once; D: NA; DNA: TGTGCCACCAGTGATTCGAGGACGGGGAGTCAGCCCCAGCATTTT; CDR3: CATSDSRTGSQPQHF
J: TRBJ2-1; V: TRBV4-2; size: once; D: TRBD2; DNA: TGTGCCAGCAGCCAAGATAGGGGACTAGCGGGGTACAATGAGCAGTTCTTC; CDR3: CASSQDRGLAGYNEQFF
J: TRBJ2-1; V: TRBV27; size: once; D: TRBD2; DNA: TGTGCCAGCACTCTAGCGGGAGGTGGTTCCTACAATGAGCAGCTCTTC; CDR3: CASTLAGGGSYNEQLF
J: TRBJ2-7; V: TRBV4-1; size: few; D: NA; DNA: TGCGCCAGCAGCCCCGGAGGGCTAGCCGGTTCCTACGAGCAGTACTTC; CDR3: CASSPGGLAGSYEQYF
J: TRBJ2-7; V: TRBV6-2/TRBV6-3; size: many; D: NA; DNA: TGTGCCAGCAGTTCCTGGCTCTACGAGCAGTACTTC; CDR3: CASSSWLYEQYF
J: TRBJ1-4; V: TRBV30; size: many; D: NA; DNA: TGTGCCTGCGTTCTGTCTGAAAAACTGTTTTTT; CDR3: CACVLSEKLFF
J: TRBJ2-7; V: TRBV20-1; size: many; D: NA; DNA: TGCAGTGCTCGAGGGTTACTCGCCTACGAGCAGTACTTC; CDR3: CSARGLLAYEQYF
J: TRBJ2-7; V: TRBV28; size: many; D: TRBD1; DNA: TGTGCCAGCCAGTCACCGGGACAGGGCTCCTACGAGCAGTACTTC; CDR3: CASQSPGQGSYEQYF
J: TRBJ2-7; V: TRBV4-2; size: once; D: TRBD2; DNA: TGTGCCAGCAGGGTGACGGGAGGGCCCAACGAGCAGTACTTC; CDR3: CASRVTGGPNEQYF
J: TRBJ1-2; V: TRBV10-3; size: few; D: NA; DNA: TGTGCCATCAGTGGGCAGGAACTTCTTAACTATGGCTACACCTTC; CDR3: CAISGQELLNYGYTF
J: TRBJ2-7; V: TRBV6-1; size: NA; D: TRBD2; DNA: TGTGCCAGCGAGACCGGGACTAGCTCCATAATTCCCTACGAGCAGTACTTC; CDR3: CASETGTSSIIPYEQYF
J: TRBJ2-7; V: TRBV27; size: many; D: TRBD1; DNA: TGTGCCAGCAGTTTAGGGGGACAGACCGTGCAGTACTTC; CDR3: CASSLGGQTVQYF